This TCR beta chain was observed in a study of shared clonotypes between healthy human individuals. The overall study: CD4 naive and CD4 memory each took three plates per donor, while CD8 naive took two and CD8 memory one.

Regarding the study as a whole: Some clonotypes were shared by all four sorted-subset donors, while others were not shared. The non-shared ones had lower generation probabilities than the shared ones.

Using immunoSEQ multiplex PCR, the repertoire was profiled, and TCRdb retains in-frame clones only, with some absent. The sample gives over 2 million clones, approximately 90% of which show up once; 0.37% is in the top ten. Trimming removed 2 bases at V and 6 bases at J, with 14 bases between. The CDR3 totals 14 residues. Germline loops: CDR1 MNHEY, CDR2 SVGAGI. Investigators divided CD4+ cells into CD45RA+ naive and CD45RA-negative memory subsets. Note on this clone: Antigen unknown.

The genes are TRBV6-5 and TRBJ2-7, with D possibly being TRBD1 (6 bases). The TCR originated in a man aged 18 to 30 in good health. Some clones in this sample may be carry-over from other donors' samples. Input material: naive CD4+ T cells from PBMCs. Documented subset: CD45RA+ positively selected. CDR3: CASSYGGQGTEQYF. DNA for the CDR3: TGTGCCAGCAGTTACGGGGGCCAGGGAACCGAGCAGTACTTC.